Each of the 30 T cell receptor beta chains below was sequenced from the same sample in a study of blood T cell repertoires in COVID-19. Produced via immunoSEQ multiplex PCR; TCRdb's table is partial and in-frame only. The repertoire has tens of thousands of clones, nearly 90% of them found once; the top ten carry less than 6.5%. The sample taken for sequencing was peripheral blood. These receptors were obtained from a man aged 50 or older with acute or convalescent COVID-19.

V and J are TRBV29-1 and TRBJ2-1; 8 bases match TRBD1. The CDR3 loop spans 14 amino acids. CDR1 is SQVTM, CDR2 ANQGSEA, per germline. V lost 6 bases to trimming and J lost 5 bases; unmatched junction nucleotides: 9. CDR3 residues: CSVNTGTGDNEQFF. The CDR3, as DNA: TGCAGCGTGAACACCGGGACAGGAGACAATGAGCAGTTCTTC.

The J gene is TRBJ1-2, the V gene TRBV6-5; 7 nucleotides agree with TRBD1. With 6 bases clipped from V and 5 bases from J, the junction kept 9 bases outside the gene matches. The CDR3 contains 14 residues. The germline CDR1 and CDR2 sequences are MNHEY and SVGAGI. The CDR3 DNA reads TGTGCCAGCAGCCCCACAGGGGTTGGGTATGGCTACACCTTC. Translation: CASSPTGVGYGYTF.

DNA of the CDR3: TGTGCCAGCATGGACAGGGCTGGAAACACCATATATTTT. This codes for CASMDRAGNTIYF. This chain uses TRBV28 with TRBJ1-3, with 8 bases that match TRBD1. The V and J ends lost 7 bases and 2 bases, in that order; junction bases with no gene match: 1. CDR3 length equals 13 residues. Germline CDR1 is MDHEN and CDR2 is SYDVKM.

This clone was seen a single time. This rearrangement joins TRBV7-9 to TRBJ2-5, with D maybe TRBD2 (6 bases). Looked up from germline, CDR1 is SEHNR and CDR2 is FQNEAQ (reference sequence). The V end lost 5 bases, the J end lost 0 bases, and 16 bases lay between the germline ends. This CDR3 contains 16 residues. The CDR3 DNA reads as TGTGCCAGCAGCCCGGGGGAGGCCCAGTACCAAGAGACCCAGTACTTC. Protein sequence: CASSPGEAQYQETQYF.

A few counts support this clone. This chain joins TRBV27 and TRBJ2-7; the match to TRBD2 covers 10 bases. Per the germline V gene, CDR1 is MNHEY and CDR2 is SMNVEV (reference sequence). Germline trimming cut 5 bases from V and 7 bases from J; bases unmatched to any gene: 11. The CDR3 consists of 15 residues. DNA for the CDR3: TGTGCCAGCAGTACTCAGCGGGAGGGCATTCGGGAGCAGTACTTC. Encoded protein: CASSTQREGIREQYF.

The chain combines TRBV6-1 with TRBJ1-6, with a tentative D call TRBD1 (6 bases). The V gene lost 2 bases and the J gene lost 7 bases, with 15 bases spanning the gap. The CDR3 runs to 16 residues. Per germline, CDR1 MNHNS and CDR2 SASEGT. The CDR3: CASSEFIGQSNSPLHF. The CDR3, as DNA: TGTGCCAGCAGTGAATTTATCGGACAGAGCAATTCACCCCTCCACTTT.

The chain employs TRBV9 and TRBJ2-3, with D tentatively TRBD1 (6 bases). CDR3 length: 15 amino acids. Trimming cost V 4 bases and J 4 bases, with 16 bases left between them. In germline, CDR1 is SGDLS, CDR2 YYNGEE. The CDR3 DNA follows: TGTGCCAGCAGCTCCCTGGGGGCCCCGGCAGATACGCAGTATTTT. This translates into CASSSLGAPADTQYF.

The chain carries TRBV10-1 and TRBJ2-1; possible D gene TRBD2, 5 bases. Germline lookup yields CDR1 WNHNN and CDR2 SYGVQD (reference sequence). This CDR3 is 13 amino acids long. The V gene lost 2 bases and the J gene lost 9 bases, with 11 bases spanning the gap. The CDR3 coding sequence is TGCGCCAGCAGTGAGAGTGGGAGTCCTGAGCAGTTCTTC. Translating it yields CASSESGSPEQFF.

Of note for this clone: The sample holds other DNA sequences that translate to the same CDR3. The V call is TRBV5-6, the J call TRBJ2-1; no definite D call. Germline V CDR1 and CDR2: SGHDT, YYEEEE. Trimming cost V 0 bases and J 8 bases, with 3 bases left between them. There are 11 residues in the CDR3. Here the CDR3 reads CASSLAYEQFF. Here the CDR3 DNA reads TGTGCCAGCAGCTTGGCTTATGAGCAGTTCTTC.

In nucleotides, the CDR3 is TGTGCCAGCAGTTATGGTTTCGACAGGATCTACGAGCAGTACTTC. Translated: CASSYGFDRIYEQYF. The gene calls are TRBV6-5 and TRBJ2-7; D is possibly TRBD1 (6 bases). The V end was cut by 3 bases, the J end by 3 bases, with 15 bases between. The CDR3 runs 15 residues. Germline V gene data show CDR1 as MNHEY and CDR2 as SVGAGI.

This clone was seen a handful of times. CDR3 sequence reads: CASSDPAGGLTTGELFF. The DNA of the CDR3 is TGTGCCAGCAGCGACCCAGCGGGAGGGCTGACCACCGGGGAGCTGTTTTTT. This chain uses TRBV9 with TRBJ2-2; 10 bases fit TRBD2. With V trimmed by 3 bases and J by 4 bases, 9 bases remained unmatched. CDR3 length: 17 amino acids. From germline, CDR1 is SGDLS and CDR2 YYNGEE.

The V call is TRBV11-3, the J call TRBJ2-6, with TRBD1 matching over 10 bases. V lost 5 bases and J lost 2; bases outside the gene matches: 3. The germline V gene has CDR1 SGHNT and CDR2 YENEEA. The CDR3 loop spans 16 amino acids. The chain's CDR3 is CASSRTGGTGANVLTF. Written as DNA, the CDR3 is TGTGCCAGCAGCCGGACAGGGGGTACTGGGGCCAACGTCCTGACTTTC.

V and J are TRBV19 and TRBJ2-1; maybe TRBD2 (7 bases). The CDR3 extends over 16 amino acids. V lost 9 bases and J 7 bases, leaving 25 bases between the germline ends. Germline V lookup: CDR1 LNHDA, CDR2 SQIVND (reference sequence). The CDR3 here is CASYISVAGALNEQFF. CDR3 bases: TGTGCCAGCTACATCAGTGTCGCGGGGGCTCTGAATGAGCAGTTCTTC.

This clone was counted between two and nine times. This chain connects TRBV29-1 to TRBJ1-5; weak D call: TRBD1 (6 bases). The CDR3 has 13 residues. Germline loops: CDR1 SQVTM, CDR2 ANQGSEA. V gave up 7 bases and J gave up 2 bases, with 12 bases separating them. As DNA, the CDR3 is TGCAGCGCACAACAGGGAGGCAATCAGCCCCAGCATTTT. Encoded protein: CSAQQGGNQPQHF.

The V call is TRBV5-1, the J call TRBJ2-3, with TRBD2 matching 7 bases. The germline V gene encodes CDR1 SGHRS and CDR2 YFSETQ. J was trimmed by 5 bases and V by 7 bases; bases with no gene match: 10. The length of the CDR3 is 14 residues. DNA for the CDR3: TGCGCCAGCCGGGGAGGGGTTTTCGTAGATACGCAGTATTTT. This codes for CASRGGVFVDTQYF.

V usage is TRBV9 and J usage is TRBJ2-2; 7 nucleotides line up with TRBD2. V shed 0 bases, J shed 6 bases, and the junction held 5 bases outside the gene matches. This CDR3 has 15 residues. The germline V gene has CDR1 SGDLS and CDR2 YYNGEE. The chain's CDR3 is CASSVGGSAPGELFF. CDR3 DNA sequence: TGTGCCAGCAGCGTAGGCGGGAGCGCTCCCGGGGAGCTGTTTTTT.

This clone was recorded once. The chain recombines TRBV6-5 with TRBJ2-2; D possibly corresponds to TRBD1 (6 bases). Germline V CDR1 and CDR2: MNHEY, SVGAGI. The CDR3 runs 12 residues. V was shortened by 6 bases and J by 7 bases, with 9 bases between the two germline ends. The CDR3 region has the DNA TGTGCCAGCAGCCGGGACATCGGGGAGCTGTTTTTT. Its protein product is CASSRDIGELFF.

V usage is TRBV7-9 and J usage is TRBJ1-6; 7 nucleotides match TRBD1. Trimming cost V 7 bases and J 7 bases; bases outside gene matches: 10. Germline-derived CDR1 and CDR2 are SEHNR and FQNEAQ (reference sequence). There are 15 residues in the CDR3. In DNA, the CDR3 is TGTGCCAGCAAAAAAGACGGGACAGTGAATTCACCCCTCCACTTT. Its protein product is CASKKDGTVNSPLHF.

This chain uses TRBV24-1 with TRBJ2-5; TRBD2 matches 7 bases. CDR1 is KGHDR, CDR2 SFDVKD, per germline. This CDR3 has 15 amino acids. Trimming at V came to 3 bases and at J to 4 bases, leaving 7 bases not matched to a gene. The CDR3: CATSDRASGPETQYF. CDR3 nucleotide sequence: TGTGCCACCAGTGATCGGGCTAGCGGCCCAGAGACCCAGTACTTC.

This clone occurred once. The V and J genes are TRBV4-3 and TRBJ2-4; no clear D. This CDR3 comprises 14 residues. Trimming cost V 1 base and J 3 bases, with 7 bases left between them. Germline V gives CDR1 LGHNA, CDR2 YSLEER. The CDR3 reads CASSQVTGKNIQYF. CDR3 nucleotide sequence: TGCGCCAGCAGCCAAGTTACTGGCAAAAACATTCAGTACTTC.

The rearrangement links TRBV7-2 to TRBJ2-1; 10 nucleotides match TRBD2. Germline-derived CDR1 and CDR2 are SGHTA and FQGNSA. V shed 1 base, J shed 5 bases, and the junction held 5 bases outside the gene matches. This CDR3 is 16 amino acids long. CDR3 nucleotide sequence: TGTGCCAGCAGCTTAGTTTGGAGCGGGAGGGACAATGAGCAGTTCTTC. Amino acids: CASSLVWSGRDNEQFF.

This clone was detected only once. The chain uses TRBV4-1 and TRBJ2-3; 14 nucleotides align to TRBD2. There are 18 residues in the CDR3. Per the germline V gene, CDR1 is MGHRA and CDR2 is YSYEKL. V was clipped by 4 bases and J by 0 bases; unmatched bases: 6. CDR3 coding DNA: TGCGCCAGCAGCCTAGGGACTAGCGGGAGCCATAGCACAGATACGCAGTATTTT. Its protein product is CASSLGTSGSHSTDTQYF.

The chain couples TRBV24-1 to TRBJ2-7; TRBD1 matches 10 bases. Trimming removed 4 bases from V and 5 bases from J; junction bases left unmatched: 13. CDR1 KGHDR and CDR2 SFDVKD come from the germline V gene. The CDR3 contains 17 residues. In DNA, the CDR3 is TGTGCCACCAGTGAAGTGCCAGACAGGGGGCGTTTAGACGAGCAGTACTTC. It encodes CATSEVPDRGRLDEQYF.

CDR3 coding DNA: TGTGCCAGCAGGGAGACTAGCGGGAGTCTCCCGTTCTTC. Residues: CASRETSGSLPFF. The chain combines TRBV2 with TRBJ2-1; 12 bases are shared with TRBD2. The V gene's germline CDR1 is SNHLY and CDR2 FYNNEI. V dropped 6 bases and J dropped 15; count of bases not matched to a gene: 9. The CDR3 is 13 amino acids.

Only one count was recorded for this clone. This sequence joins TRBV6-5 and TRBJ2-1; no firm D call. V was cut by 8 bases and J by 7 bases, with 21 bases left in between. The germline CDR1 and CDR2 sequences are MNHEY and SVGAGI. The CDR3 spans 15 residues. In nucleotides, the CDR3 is TGTGCCAGCCGCTTGGTAGGCGGTCCGGGTAATGAGCAGTTCTTC. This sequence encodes CASRLVGGPGNEQFF.

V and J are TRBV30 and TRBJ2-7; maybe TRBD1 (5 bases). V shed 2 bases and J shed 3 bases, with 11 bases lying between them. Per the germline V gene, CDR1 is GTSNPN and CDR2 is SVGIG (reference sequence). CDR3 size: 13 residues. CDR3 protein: CAWSPGSNYEQYF. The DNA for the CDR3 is TGTGCCTGGAGTCCAGGGTCCAACTACGAGCAGTACTTC. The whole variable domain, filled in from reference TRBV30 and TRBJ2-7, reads SQTIHQWPATLVQPVGSPLSLECTVEGTSNPNLYWYRQAAGRGLQLLFYSVGIGQISSEVPQNLSASRPQDRQFILSSKKLLLSDSGFYLCAWSPGSNYEQYFGPGTRLTVT.

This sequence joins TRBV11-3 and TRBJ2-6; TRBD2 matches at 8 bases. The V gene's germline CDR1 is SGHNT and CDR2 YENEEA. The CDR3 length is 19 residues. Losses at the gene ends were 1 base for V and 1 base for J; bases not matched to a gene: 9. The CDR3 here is CASSLVFGGAGSGANVLTF. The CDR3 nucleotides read TGTGCCAGCAGCTTAGTTTTCGGGGGGGCTGGATCTGGGGCCAACGTCCTGACTTTC.

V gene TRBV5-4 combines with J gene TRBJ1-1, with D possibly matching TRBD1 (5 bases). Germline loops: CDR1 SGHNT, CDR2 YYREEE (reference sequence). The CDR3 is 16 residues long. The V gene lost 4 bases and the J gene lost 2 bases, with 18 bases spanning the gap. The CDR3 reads CASSPRGGTLNTEAFF. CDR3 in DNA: TGTGCCAGCAGCCCCCGGGGGGGGACCCTTAACACTGAAGCTTTCTTT. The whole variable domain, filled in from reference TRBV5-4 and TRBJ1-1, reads ETGVTQSPTHLIKTRGQQVTLRCSSQSGHNTVSWYQQALGQGPQFIFQYYREEENGRGNFPPRFSGLQFPNYSSELNVNALELDDSALYLCASSPRGGTLNTEAFFGQGTRLTVV.

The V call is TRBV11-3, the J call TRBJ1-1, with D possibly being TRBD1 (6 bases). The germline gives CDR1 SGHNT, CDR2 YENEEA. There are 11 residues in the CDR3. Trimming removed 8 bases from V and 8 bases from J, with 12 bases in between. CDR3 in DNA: TGTGCCAGCGCGAGAGACAGGGAAGCTTTCTTT. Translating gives CASARDREAFF.

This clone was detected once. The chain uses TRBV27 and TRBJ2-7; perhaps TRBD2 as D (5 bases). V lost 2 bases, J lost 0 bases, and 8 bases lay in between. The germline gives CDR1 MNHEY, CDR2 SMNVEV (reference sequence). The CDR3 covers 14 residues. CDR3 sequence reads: CASSLAGASYEQYF. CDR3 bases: TGTGCCAGCAGTTTAGCGGGCGCCTCCTACGAGCAGTACTTC.